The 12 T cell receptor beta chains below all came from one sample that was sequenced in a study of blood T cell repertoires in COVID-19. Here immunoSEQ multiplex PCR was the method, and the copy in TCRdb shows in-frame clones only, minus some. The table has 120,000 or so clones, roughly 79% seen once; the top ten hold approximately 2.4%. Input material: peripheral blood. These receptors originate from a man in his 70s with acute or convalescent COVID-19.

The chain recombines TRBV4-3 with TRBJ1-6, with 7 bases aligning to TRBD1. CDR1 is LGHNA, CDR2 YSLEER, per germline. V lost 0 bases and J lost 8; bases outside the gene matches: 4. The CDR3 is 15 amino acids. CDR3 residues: CASSQEGQGDSPLHF. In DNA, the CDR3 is TGCGCCAGCAGCCAAGAGGGGCAGGGGGATTCACCCCTCCACTTT.

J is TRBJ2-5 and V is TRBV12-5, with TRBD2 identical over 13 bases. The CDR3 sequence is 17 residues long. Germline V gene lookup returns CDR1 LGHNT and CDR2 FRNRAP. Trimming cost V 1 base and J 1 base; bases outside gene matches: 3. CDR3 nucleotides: TGTGCTAGTGGTTTGGGGGGGACTAGCGGGGCCCAAGAGACCCAGTACTTC. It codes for CASGLGGTSGAQETQYF.

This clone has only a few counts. DNA of the CDR3: TGTGCCAGCAGTATTCCAGGGTTTCCTGAAGCTTTCTTT. The encoded protein is CASSIPGFPEAFF. The chain has TRBV6-2 or TRBV6-3 and TRBJ1-1; a weak D match, TRBD1 (5 bases). CDR1 and CDR2 from the germline V gene are MNHEY and SVGEGT. The CDR3 runs 13 residues. Trimming stripped 5 bases from V and 6 bases from J, with 13 bases between.

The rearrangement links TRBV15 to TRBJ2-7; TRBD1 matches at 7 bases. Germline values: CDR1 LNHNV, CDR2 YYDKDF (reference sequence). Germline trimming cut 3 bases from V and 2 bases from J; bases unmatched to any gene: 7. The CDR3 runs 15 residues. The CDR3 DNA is TGTGCCACCAGCAGCACCGGGACAGTTCCCTACGAGCAGTACTTC. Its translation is CATSSTGTVPYEQYF.

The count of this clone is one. Here the CDR3 DNA reads TGTGCCAGCAGCATACAACTAGCGGGGGGAAGCGAGCAGTACTTC. Its protein product is CASSIQLAGGSEQYF. The chain couples TRBV7-2 to TRBJ2-7, with TRBD2 matching over 12 bases. The germline V gene encodes CDR1 SGHTA and CDR2 FQGNSA. V trimming: 5 bases; J trimming: 6 bases; junction bases outside the gene matches: 8. The CDR3 has 15 residues.

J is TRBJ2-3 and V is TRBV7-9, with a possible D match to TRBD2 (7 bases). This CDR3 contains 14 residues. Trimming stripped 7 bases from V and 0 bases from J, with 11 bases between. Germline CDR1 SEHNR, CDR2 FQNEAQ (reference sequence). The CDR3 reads CASKEGGSTDTQYF. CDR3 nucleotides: TGTGCCAGCAAGGAGGGGGGGAGCACAGATACGCAGTATTTT.

The CDR3 region has the DNA TGTGCCAGCAGTGAAGCCCTTGCGGGGGGAGATACGCAGTATTTT. Translation gives CASSEALAGGDTQYF. The genes are TRBV6-1 and TRBJ2-3; 8 bases align to TRBD2. With 0 bases clipped from V and 5 bases from J, the junction kept 4 bases outside the gene matches. The CDR3 loop spans 15 amino acids. Germline assignment: CDR1 MNHNS and CDR2 SASEGT.

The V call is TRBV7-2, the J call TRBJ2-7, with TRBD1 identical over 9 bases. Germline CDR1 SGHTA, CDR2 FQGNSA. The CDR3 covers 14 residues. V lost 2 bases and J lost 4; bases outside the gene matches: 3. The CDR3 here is CASSLTGGKYEQYF. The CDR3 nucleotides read TGTGCCAGCAGCTTAACAGGGGGCAAGTACGAGCAGTACTTC.

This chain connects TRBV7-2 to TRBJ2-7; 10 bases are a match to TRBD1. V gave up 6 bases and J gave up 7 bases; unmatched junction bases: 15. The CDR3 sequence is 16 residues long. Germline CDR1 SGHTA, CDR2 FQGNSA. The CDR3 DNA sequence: TGTGCCAGCAGTTTATCTAGGGGACAGGGGTATAGGGAGCAGTACTTC. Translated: CASSLSRGQGYREQYF.

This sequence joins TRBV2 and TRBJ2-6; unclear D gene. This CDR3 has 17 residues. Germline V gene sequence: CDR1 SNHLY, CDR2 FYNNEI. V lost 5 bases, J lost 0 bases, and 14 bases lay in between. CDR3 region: CASSQTIQSSGANVLTF. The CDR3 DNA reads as TGTGCCAGCAGTCAAACGATACAGAGCTCTGGGGCCAACGTCCTGACTTTC.

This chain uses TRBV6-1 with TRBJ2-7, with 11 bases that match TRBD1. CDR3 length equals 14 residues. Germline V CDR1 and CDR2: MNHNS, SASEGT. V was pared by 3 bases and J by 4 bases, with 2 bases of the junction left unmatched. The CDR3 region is CASSEDRGLYEQYF. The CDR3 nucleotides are TGTGCCAGCAGTGAGGACAGGGGGCTGTACGAGCAGTACTTC.

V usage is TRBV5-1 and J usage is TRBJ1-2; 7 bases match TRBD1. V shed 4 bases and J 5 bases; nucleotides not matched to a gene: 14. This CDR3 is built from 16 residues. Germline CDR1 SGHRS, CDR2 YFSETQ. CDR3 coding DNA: TGCGCCAGCAGCCGCACAGGGGAGGAAGGTCAATATGGCTACACCTTC. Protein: CASSRTGEEGQYGYTF. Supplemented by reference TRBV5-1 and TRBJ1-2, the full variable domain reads KAGVTQTPRYLIKTRGQQVTLSCSPISGHRSVSWYQQTPGQGLQFLFEYFSETQRNKGNFPGRFSGRQFSNSRSEMNVSTLELGDSALYLCASSRTGEEGQYGYTFGSGTRLTVV.